This TCR beta chain was profiled in a study of blood T cell repertoires in COVID-19. Sequenced by immunoSEQ multiplex PCR; TCRdb stores in-frame clones only, minus some. The table lists approximately 210,000 clones, about four fifths of them singletons, with 10% to 15% in the top ten. V lost 3 bases and J 4 bases, leaving 11 bases between the germline ends. There are 14 residues in the CDR3. Germline CDR1 and CDR2: PRHDT and FYEKMQ (reference sequence). The J gene is TRBJ2-3, the V gene TRBV13; a weak D match, TRBD2 (5 bases). The sequenced sample was peripheral blood. The clonotype was recovered from a woman between 35 and 50 years old with acute or convalescent COVID-19. CDR3: CASSLGRRADTQYF. CDR3 nucleotides: TGTGCCAGCAGCTTGGGTAGGCGGGCAGATACGCAGTATTTT.